This TCR beta chain was recovered during a study of early T cells in non-severe SARS-CoV-2 infection. Study-wide context: The chains were unpaired, and the sequenced material was bulk RNA from unsorted whole blood.

Points on this clonotype: Antigen specificity is unknown.

As part of library construction, unique molecular identifiers were attached to individual cDNA molecules. TCRdb re-derived calls from the 5' RACE reads in MiXCR, one entry per CDR3 protein. The sample shows 60,000 or so distinct CDR3 sequences, about 10% of them seen only once. Study conclusions and caveats: Lookups in VDJdb leaned toward anti-spike CD8 responses and missed private and CD4 specificities.

The CDR3 contains 14 residues. The V gene lost 2 bases and the J gene lost 0 bases, with 6 bases spanning the gap. CDR1 MNHEY and CDR2 SVGEGT come from the germline V gene. The chain employs TRBV6-2 or TRBV6-3 and TRBJ2-3; D call uncertain. The receptor comes from an adult who was a healthcare worker with PCR-confirmed SARS-CoV-2 infection or an uninfected control (not recorded which). The sample comprised whole blood. CDR3 amino acids: CASSYKLSTDTQYF. Here the CDR3 DNA reads TGTGCCAGCAGTTACAAGTTGAGCACAGATACGCAGTATTTT.